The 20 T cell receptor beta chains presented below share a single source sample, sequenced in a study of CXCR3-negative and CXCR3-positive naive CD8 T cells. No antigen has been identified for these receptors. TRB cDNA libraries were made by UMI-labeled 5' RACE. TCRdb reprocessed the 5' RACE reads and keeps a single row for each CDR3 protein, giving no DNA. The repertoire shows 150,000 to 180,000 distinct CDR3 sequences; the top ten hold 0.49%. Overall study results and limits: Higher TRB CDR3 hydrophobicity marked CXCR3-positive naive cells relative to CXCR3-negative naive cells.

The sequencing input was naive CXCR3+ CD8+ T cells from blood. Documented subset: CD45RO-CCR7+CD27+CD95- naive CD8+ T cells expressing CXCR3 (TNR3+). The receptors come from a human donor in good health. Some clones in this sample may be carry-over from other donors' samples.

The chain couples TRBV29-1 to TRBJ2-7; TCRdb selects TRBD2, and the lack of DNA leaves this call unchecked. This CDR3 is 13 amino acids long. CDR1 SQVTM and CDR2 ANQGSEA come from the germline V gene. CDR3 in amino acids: CSVLLAGDYEQYF.

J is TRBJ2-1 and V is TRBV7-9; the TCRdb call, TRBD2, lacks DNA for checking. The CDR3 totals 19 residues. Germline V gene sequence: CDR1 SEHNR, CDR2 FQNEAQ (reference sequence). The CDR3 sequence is CASSLIAGPKTSSYNEQFF.

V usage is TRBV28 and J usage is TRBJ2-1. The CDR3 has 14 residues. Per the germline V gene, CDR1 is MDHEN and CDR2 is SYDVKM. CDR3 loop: CASKGTANINEQFF.

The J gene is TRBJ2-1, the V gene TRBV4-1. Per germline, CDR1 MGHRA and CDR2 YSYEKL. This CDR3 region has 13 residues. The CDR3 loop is CASSQDFYNEQFF.

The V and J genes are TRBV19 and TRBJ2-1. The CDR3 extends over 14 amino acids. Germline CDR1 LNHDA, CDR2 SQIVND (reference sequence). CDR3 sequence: CASSMMSSHNEQFF.

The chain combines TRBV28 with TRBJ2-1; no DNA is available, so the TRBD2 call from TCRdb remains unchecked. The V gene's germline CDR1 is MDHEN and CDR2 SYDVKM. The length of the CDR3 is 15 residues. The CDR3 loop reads CASSFWFSQGHEQFF.

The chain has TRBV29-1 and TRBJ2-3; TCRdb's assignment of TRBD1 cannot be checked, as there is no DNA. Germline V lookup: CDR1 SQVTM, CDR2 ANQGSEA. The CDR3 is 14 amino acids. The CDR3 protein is CSVAGDSYTDTQYF.

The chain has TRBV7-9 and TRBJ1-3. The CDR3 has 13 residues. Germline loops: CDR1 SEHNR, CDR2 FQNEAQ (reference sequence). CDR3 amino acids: CASEGTNGNTIYF.

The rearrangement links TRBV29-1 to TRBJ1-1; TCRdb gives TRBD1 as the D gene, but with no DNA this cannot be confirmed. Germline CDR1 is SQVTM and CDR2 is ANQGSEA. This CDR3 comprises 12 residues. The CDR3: CSVDGGYTEAFF.

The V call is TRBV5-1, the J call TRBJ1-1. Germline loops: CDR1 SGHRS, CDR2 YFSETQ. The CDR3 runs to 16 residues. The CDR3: CASSFGTRDMNTEAFF.

CDR3 protein: CASSLSRTGASIQYF. The chain couples TRBV27 to TRBJ2-4; TCRdb reports TRBD1, a call that lacks DNA to check it against. This CDR3 is built from 15 residues. The germline V gene has CDR1 MNHEY and CDR2 SMNVEV (reference sequence).

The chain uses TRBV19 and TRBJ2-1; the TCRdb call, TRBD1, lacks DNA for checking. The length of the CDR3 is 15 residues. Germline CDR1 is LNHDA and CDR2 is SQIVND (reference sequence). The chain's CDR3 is CASSPLGSSYNEQFF.

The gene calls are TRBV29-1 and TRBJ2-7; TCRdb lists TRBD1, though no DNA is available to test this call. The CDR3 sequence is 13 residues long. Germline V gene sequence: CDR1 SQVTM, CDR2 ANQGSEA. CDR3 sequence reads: CSVLGAGSGEQYF.

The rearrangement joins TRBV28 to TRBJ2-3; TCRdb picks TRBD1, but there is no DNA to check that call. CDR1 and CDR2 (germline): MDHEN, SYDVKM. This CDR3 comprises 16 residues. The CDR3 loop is CASSHTGGQPTDTHYF.

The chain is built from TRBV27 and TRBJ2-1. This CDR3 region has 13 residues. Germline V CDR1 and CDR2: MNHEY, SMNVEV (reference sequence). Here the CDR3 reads CASRDRLATEQFF.

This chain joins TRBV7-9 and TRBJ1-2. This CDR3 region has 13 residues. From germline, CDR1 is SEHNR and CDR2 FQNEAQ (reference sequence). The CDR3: CASSPPEVEGYTF.

The CDR3 loop is CSARRLAGDNEQFF. The chain has TRBV20-1 and TRBJ2-1; the D call from TCRdb, TRBD2, cannot be confirmed without DNA. The CDR3 extends over 14 amino acids. Germline loops: CDR1 DFQATT, CDR2 SNEGSKA (reference sequence).

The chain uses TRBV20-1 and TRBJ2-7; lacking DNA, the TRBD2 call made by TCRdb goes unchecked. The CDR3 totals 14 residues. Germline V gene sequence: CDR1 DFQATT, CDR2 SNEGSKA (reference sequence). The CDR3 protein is CSARVTGGTYEQYF.

The CDR3 loop is CASSWGQGHSYEQYF. V is TRBV27 and J is TRBJ2-7; TCRdb outputs TRBD1, but without DNA this stays unchecked. This CDR3 comprises 15 residues. Germline loops: CDR1 MNHEY, CDR2 SMNVEV (reference sequence).

CDR3 in amino acids: CASSYTRSTDTQYF. The rearrangement joins TRBV6-2 or TRBV6-3 to TRBJ2-3. Germline lookup yields CDR1 MNHEY and CDR2 SVGEGT. This CDR3 region has 14 residues.